Each of the 26 T cell receptor beta chains below was sequenced from the same sample in a study of T cells after yellow fever vaccination. TCRdb re-derived calls from the 5' RACE reads in MiXCR, one entry per CDR3 protein. Of 400,000 or so distinct CDR3 sequences listed, about 6.2% are singletons. The sequencing used PBMCs, collected 5 days after the yellow fever booster vaccination. The receptors were sampled from a young man who received the YFV17D yellow fever vaccine.

This clonotype has a handful of counts. This sequence joins TRBV7-2 and TRBJ2-7; D perhaps matches TRBD2 (5 bases). This CDR3 spans 15 amino acids. Germline loops: CDR1 SGHTA, CDR2 FQGNSA. The V gene lost 5 bases and the J gene lost 2 bases, with 16 bases spanning the gap. CDR3 bases: TGTGCCAGCAGCCCCCGGGATCACGTACCCTACGAGCAGTACTTC. Amino acids: CASSPRDHVPYEQYF.

Many counts were recorded for this clonotype. V is TRBV15 and J is TRBJ2-4, with D tentatively TRBD2 (5 bases). This CDR3 has 14 residues. V shed 0 bases and J shed 6 bases, with 9 bases lying between them. Germline-derived CDR1 and CDR2 are LNHNV and YYDKDF (reference sequence). CDR3 sequence: CATSRDRGVNIQYF. The CDR3 nucleotides are TGTGCCACCAGCAGAGATCGGGGAGTAAACATTCAGTACTTC.

The J gene is TRBJ2-2, the V gene TRBV12-3 or TRBV12-4; D is uncertain. The CDR3 is made up of 12 amino acids. V lost 8 bases and J lost 3, with 7 bases in between. In DNA form, the CDR3 reads TGTGCCAGCCAGGTGTACACCGGGGAGCTGTTTTTT. Its protein product is CASQVYTGELFF.

This clonotype appeared many times. The chain couples TRBV10-3 to TRBJ2-1; 12 bases match TRBD2. Unmatched junction bases numbered 7, after V lost 0 bases and J lost 10 bases. Germline CDR1 ENHRY, CDR2 SYGVKD. This CDR3 spans 16 amino acids. The CDR3 here is CAISESVTSGSLEQFF. As DNA, the CDR3 is TGTGCCATCAGTGAGTCAGTGACTAGCGGGAGTTTGGAGCAGTTCTTC.

This clonotype was picked up a small number of times. The chain links TRBV27 to TRBJ2-3; 10 bases map to TRBD2. V was pared by 4 bases and J by 2 bases, with 18 bases of the junction left unmatched. The CDR3 sequence is 20 residues long. CDR1 and CDR2 from the germline V gene are MNHEY and SMNVEV (reference sequence). CDR3 coding DNA: TGTGCCAGCAGTTATGATAGACTAGCGGGCGGGGTACCGTTCACAGATACGCAGTATTTT. Residues: CASSYDRLAGGVPFTDTQYF.

This clonotype was detected only a few times. V gene TRBV2 combines with J gene TRBJ2-6; unclear D gene. The CDR3 is made up of 13 amino acids. CDR1 SNHLY and CDR2 FYNNEI come from the germline V gene. The V end was cut by 5 bases, the J end by 6 bases, with 8 bases between. CDR3: CASSSLVANVLTF. CDR3 nucleotides: TGTGCCAGCAGTTCTCTGGTGGCCAACGTCCTGACTTTC.

V is TRBV20-1 and J is TRBJ2-7, with a weak D call TRBD1 (5 bases). V was pared by 6 bases and J by 0 bases, with 18 bases between. This CDR3 has 15 amino acids. Germline CDR1 is DFQATT and CDR2 is SNEGSKA (reference sequence). CDR3 DNA sequence: TGCAGTGCAGTTGGGGCAGCCTCTTACTCCTACGAGCAGTACTTC. It translates to CSAVGAASYSYEQYF.

For the CDR3, the DNA is TGCAGTGCTAGAGTGGTCGGGAATGCGAATTCACCCCTCCACTTT. As protein: CSARVVGNANSPLHF. The chain employs TRBV20-1 and TRBJ1-6; D uncertain. The CDR3 consists of 15 residues. Germline CDR1 and CDR2: DFQATT and SNEGSKA (reference sequence). The V gene lost 1 base and the J gene lost 7 bases, with 14 bases spanning the gap.

In its sample, this clonotype was seen many times. The chain employs TRBV5-4 and TRBJ1-4, with D possibly being TRBD1 (5 bases). This CDR3 has 14 residues. CDR1 SGHNT and CDR2 YYREEE come from the germline V gene (reference sequence). V was pared by 0 bases and J by 8 bases, with 11 bases between. The CDR3 is CASSLGGTGEKLFF. The CDR3 DNA reads TGTGCCAGCAGCTTGGGAGGGACCGGAGAAAAACTGTTTTTT.

This clonotype appeared a few times. The genes are TRBV18 and TRBJ2-7; the D is unclear. The germline V and J ends were trimmed by 3 bases and 2 bases, with 14 bases remaining between them. The CDR3 runs to 15 residues. CDR1 and CDR2 from the germline V gene are KGHSH and LQKENI. CDR3 DNA sequence: TGTGCCAGCTCACCGATCGGCACTCCGGCCTACGAGCAGTACTTC. It yields the protein CASSPIGTPAYEQYF. Complete variable domain (other parts from reference TRBV18 and TRBJ2-7): NAGVMQNPRHLVRRRGQEARLRCSPMKGHSHVYWYRQLPEEGLKFMVYLQKENIIDESGMPKERFSAEFPKEGPSILRIQQVVRGDSAAYFCASSPIGTPAYEQYFGPGTRLTVT.

This clonotype was observed a few times. This chain links TRBV27 with TRBJ2-5, with D tentatively TRBD1 (5 bases). The CDR3 totals 12 residues. The germline CDR1 and CDR2 sequences are MNHEY and SMNVEV (reference sequence). V was trimmed by 3 bases and J by 4 bases, leaving 6 bases between them. CDR3 in DNA: TGTGCCAGCAGTTTCCAGGGAGAGACCCAGTACTTC. This gives the protein CASSFQGETQYF.

This clonotype came up many times. This chain uses TRBV4-1 with TRBJ2-5, with D maybe TRBD1 (5 bases). Germline V gene sequence: CDR1 MGHRA, CDR2 YSYEKL. V was cut by 4 bases and J by 3 bases, with 9 bases left in between. CDR3 length: 13 residues. The CDR3 DNA is TGCGCCAGCAGCCCCGGACACGAAGAGACCCAGTACTTC. Translating gives CASSPGHEETQYF.

In its sample, this clonotype was seen a few times. V gene TRBV5-4 combines with J gene TRBJ2-3, with D perhaps matching TRBD1 (6 bases). V lost 4 bases and J 1 base, leaving 16 bases between the germline ends. Germline V CDR1 and CDR2: SGHNT, YYREEE (reference sequence). The CDR3 runs to 16 residues. This chain's CDR3 is CASSRGGSVGTDTQYF. In DNA, the CDR3 is TGTGCCAGCAGCCGAGGGGGTTCTGTGGGCACAGATACGCAGTATTTT. Variable domain in full (rest from reference TRBV5-4 and TRBJ2-3): ETGVTQSPTHLIKTRGQQVTLRCSSQSGHNTVSWYQQALGQGPQFIFQYYREEENGRGNFPPRFSGLQFPNYSSELNVNALELDDSALYLCASSRGGSVGTDTQYFGPGTRLTVL.

This clonotype was observed many times. This chain joins TRBV5-1 and TRBJ2-1; D gene ambiguous. V was clipped by 8 bases and J by 7 bases, with 16 bases between them. This CDR3 is built from 13 residues. Germline V gene sequence: CDR1 SGHRS, CDR2 YFSETQ. The CDR3: CASSPETTNEQFF. The DNA of the CDR3 is TGCGCCAGTAGCCCCGAAACAACGAATGAGCAGTTCTTC.

V usage is TRBV29-1 and J usage is TRBJ2-3; 10 nucleotides match TRBD2. V lost 6 bases and J lost 3; bases outside the gene matches: 6. The CDR3 is made up of 14 amino acids. Germline V gene sequence: CDR1 SQVTM, CDR2 ANQGSEA. The CDR3 DNA reads TGCAGCGTCCATACTAGCGGGATGACAGATACGCAGTATTTT. Translating gives CSVHTSGMTDTQYF.

The chain uses TRBV5-6 and TRBJ1-5, with TRBD1 matching over 9 bases. The trim removed 5 bases at V and 3 bases at J, leaving 3 bases unmatched. Germline CDR1 is SGHDT and CDR2 is YYEEEE. The CDR3 runs 14 residues. CDR3 bases: TGTGCCAGCAGTGACAGGGGGTACAATCAGCCCCAGCATTTT. This translates into CASSDRGYNQPQHF.

This clonotype occurred a few times. The chain has TRBV5-8 and TRBJ2-6, with D perhaps matching TRBD2 (5 bases). This CDR3 has 17 amino acids. CDR1 and CDR2 (germline): SGHTS, YDEGEE. V dropped 4 bases and J dropped 0 bases, with 14 bases sitting between them. CDR3 sequence reads: CASSAMERHSGANVLTF. CDR3 DNA: TGTGCCAGCAGCGCGATGGAGCGGCACTCTGGGGCCAACGTCCTGACTTTC.

Regarding this clonotype: The junction departs from the called germline gene at one end, perhaps through a read error. This rearrangement joins TRBV5-1 to TRBJ2-1, with TRBD1 matching 7 bases. The CDR3 runs 16 residues. Germline V gives CDR1 SGHRS, CDR2 YFSETQ. The chain's CDR3 is CASRVTGTASFNEQFF. The DNA for the CDR3 is TGCGCCAGCAGAGTCACAGGGACAGCTTCCTTCAATGAGCAGTTCTTC.

This clonotype was found a few times. This chain uses TRBV20-1 with TRBJ1-2, with a tentative D call TRBD1 (6 bases). CDR1 is DFQATT, CDR2 SNEGSKA, per germline (reference sequence). The CDR3 totals 15 residues. Deletions cut 0 bases from V and 7 bases from J, with 18 bases between. CDR3 loop: CSARDAGGAGGGYTF. The DNA for the CDR3 is TGCAGTGCTAGAGATGCTGGGGGGGCGGGTGGTGGCTACACCTTC.

Comments on this clonotype: Germline is not matched at one junction end, which may reflect a read error. The V call is TRBV4-3, the J call TRBJ2-2, with a tentative D call TRBD2 (5 bases). The CDR3 totals 14 residues. Germline V lookup: CDR1 LGHNA, CDR2 YSLEER. CDR3 protein: CARSQDLRDGELFF. The DNA for the CDR3 is TGCGCCAGAAGCCAAGATCTACGGGACGGGGAGCTGTTTTTT.

This chain joins TRBV10-3 and TRBJ1-4; possibly TRBD1 for D (6 bases). The V end lost 10 bases, the J end lost 6 bases, and 15 bases lay between the germline ends. Germline loops: CDR1 ENHRY, CDR2 SYGVKD. This CDR3 is built from 13 residues. CDR3 in amino acids: CATGAQGYEKLFF. CDR3 coding DNA: TGTGCCACCGGTGCCCAGGGGTATGAAAAACTGTTTTTT.

The chain combines TRBV2 with TRBJ2-6; the D is unclear. With 9 bases removed from V and 4 bases from J, the gap between germline ends came to 13 bases. Germline assignment: CDR1 SNHLY and CDR2 FYNNEI. The CDR3 totals 14 residues. The CDR3 DNA reads TGTGCCAGGCCGACTGTGGCGGGGGCCAACGTCCTGACTTTC. It specifies CARPTVAGANVLTF.

In its sample, this clonotype was seen many times. The chain combines TRBV5-5 with TRBJ1-5; D remains unclear. The length of the CDR3 is 15 residues. Trimming pared 4 bases from V and 7 bases from J, leaving 18 bases between. From germline, CDR1 is SGHKS and CDR2 YYEKEE (reference sequence). The DNA of the CDR3 is TGTGCCAGCAGCCGCATCGGTGGAGAAAGACAGCCCCAGCATTTT. It translates to CASSRIGGERQPQHF.

This clonotype was found many times. J is TRBJ2-3 and V is TRBV20-1, with TRBD1 as a possible D gene (6 bases). This CDR3 is built from 15 residues. V lost 7 bases, J lost 2 bases, and 19 bases lay in between. Germline CDR1 and CDR2: DFQATT and SNEGSKA (reference sequence). The CDR3, as DNA: TGCAGTGTGAGACCCAGGGGTTATAACACAGATACGCAGTATTTT. Protein: CSVRPRGYNTDTQYF.

The table lists this clonotype with a count of one. The junction and the germline gene differ at one end; a read error may be behind it. The CDR3 spells CARSSGGTGGVSDTQYF. The CDR3 nucleotides read TGTGCCAGGAGCTCCGGGGGGACAGGGGGCGTATCGGATACGCAGTATTTT. The chain carries TRBV13 and TRBJ2-3, with 12 nucleotides matching TRBD1. This CDR3 is built from 17 residues. Germline V gene lookup returns CDR1 PRHDT and CDR2 FYEKMQ (reference sequence).

This clonotype was seen only a few times. This chain joins TRBV29-1 and TRBJ2-2; 10 bases fit TRBD1. Trimming took 2 bases from V and 5 from J; bases not matched to a gene: 2. The germline gives CDR1 SQVTM, CDR2 ANQGSEA. This CDR3 contains 14 residues. The CDR3 loop reads CSVERDRGTGELFF. CDR3 nucleotides: TGCAGCGTTGAACGGGACAGGGGAACCGGGGAGCTGTTTTTT.